Detailed here is one T cell receptor (beta chain). Antigen: not known. The data were taken from a study of T cell responses to AZD1222 COVID-19 vaccine. Overall study results and limits: Donors were mostly white British, more females; clonal diversity possibly underestimated. All repertoire sampling was performed exclusively after the peak T cell response.

The CDR3 is made up of 14 amino acids. From germline, CDR1 is KGHSH and CDR2 LQKENI. V gave up 2 bases and J gave up 7 bases, with 12 bases separating them. Libraries were prepared by immunoSEQ multiplex PCR; TCRdb keeps only in-frame clonotypes and omits some of them. The data show about 120,000 clones, roughly 92% seen once. This receptor was identified in an adult in good health. The rearrangement uses TRBV18 and TRBJ2-1; tentatively, D is TRBD1 (5 bases). The starting material was peripheral blood, obtained on day 0 of AZD1222 vaccination. CDR3 protein: CASSPEAGLNEQFF. The CDR3 DNA is TGTGCCAGCTCACCAGAGGCAGGGCTGAATGAGCAGTTCTTC.